This passage covers 9 T cell receptor beta chains from one sample sequenced in a study of CD8 T cells in ankylosing spondylitis listed by TCRdb under 2017. The study at large found these results: Blood from ankylosing spondylitis patients appeared to be characterized by a TCR beta motif made up of under ten highly homologous amino acid variants.

Receptor amplification or capture employed 5' RACE. Data came from an Illumina HiSeq 2500. TCRdb took the public reads, trimmed them with fastp at Q25, ran MiXCR for clone calling and kept in-frame beta chains. Identical CDR3 proteins give one entry, which carries the most common genes and DNA. The sample has a few hundred thousand distinct CDR3 sequences on record, more than 9.5% of them singletons. Nearly 7% of the sample rests with the top ten. These receptors lack a known antigen. The material sequenced was blood, either unsorted or a sorted T cell fraction (not recorded which). These TCRs come from a male donor with ankylosing spondylitis.

The sample holds a few counts of this clonotype. This chain uses TRBV7-9 with TRBJ2-5; D gene ambiguous. Per the germline V gene, CDR1 is SEHNR and CDR2 is FQNEAQ (reference sequence). With 0 bases removed from V and 4 bases from J, the gap between germline ends came to 9 bases. The CDR3 loop spans 14 amino acids. The CDR3 sequence: CASSLALPGETQYF. CDR3 nucleotides: TGTGCCAGCAGCTTAGCACTCCCCGGAGAGACCCAGTACTTC.

This chain joins TRBV7-9 and TRBJ2-2, with 8 bases that match TRBD1. Per germline, CDR1 SEHNR and CDR2 FQNEAQ (reference sequence). V lost 4 bases and J lost 1; bases outside the gene matches: 2. The CDR3 is 15 amino acids. CDR3 protein: CASSSTGVNTGELFF. As DNA, the CDR3 is TGTGCCAGCAGCTCGACAGGGGTGAACACCGGGGAGCTGTTTTTT.

The sample holds many counts of this clonotype. This chain links TRBV12-3 or TRBV12-4 with TRBJ1-5; D uncertain. V was shortened by 3 bases and J by 3 bases, with 12 bases between the two germline ends. This CDR3 comprises 15 residues. CDR3 residues: CASSFGEVDNQPQHF. The CDR3 nucleotides are TGTGCCAGCAGTTTTGGGGAAGTGGACAATCAGCCCCAGCATTTT.

This clonotype was observed many times. The gene calls are TRBV3-1 and TRBJ1-5; 7 bases line up with TRBD1. Looked up from germline, CDR1 is LGHDT and CDR2 is YNNKEL (reference sequence). V trimming: 2 bases; J trimming: 3 bases; junction bases outside the gene matches: 10. The CDR3 loop spans 17 amino acids. CDR3 amino acids: CASSQTWTGLDNQPQHF. CDR3 nucleotide sequence: TGTGCCAGCAGCCAAACCTGGACAGGACTGGACAATCAGCCCCAGCATTTT.

This clonotype was seen a handful of times. The V and J genes are TRBV20-1 and TRBJ2-1; D is undetermined. Germline CDR1 DFQATT, CDR2 SNEGSKA (reference sequence). V was cut by 1 base and J by 0 bases, with 13 bases left in between. The CDR3 runs to 16 residues. CDR3 region: CSARGVGGSSYNEQFF. CDR3 sequence (DNA): TGCAGTGCTAGAGGAGTCGGCGGCAGCTCCTACAATGAGCAGTTCTTC.

This clonotype was recorded many times. The chain joins TRBV29-1 to TRBJ2-4, with no clear D. Trimming stripped 1 base from V and 0 bases from J, with 4 bases between. Germline V gene lookup returns CDR1 SQVTM and CDR2 ANQGSEA. The CDR3 is 13 amino acids. CDR3 sequence: CSVEVLAKNIQYF. The CDR3 DNA sequence: TGCAGCGTTGAAGTGTTAGCCAAAAACATTCAGTACTTC.

This rearrangement joins TRBV24-1 to TRBJ2-2, with D unclear. CDR3 length: 11 amino acids. Looked up from germline, CDR1 is KGHDR and CDR2 is SFDVKD. The ends were cut back, 9 bases at V and 1 base at J, with 2 bases in the middle. The CDR3 coding sequence is TGTGCCACCCAGAACACCGGGGAGCTGTTTTTT. Amino acid sequence: CATQNTGELFF.

This chain links TRBV29-1 with TRBJ2-4, with D possibly being TRBD1 (6 bases). Trimming removed 0 bases from V and 9 bases from J, with 12 bases in between. Germline V gene lookup returns CDR1 SQVTM and CDR2 ANQGSEA. The length of the CDR3 is 13 residues. CDR3: CSVEETGYSIQYF. The CDR3 bases are TGCAGCGTTGAAGAGACAGGCTATAGCATTCAGTACTTC.

Ten or more counts support this clonotype. J is TRBJ2-2 and V is TRBV12-3 or TRBV12-4; D possibly corresponds to TRBD2 (6 bases). V was clipped by 5 bases and J by 5 bases, with 12 bases between them. There are 14 residues in the CDR3. This CDR3 reads CASSPFGGTGELFF. CDR3 in DNA: TGTGCCAGCAGTCCCTTTGGGGGGACCGGGGAGCTGTTTTTT.